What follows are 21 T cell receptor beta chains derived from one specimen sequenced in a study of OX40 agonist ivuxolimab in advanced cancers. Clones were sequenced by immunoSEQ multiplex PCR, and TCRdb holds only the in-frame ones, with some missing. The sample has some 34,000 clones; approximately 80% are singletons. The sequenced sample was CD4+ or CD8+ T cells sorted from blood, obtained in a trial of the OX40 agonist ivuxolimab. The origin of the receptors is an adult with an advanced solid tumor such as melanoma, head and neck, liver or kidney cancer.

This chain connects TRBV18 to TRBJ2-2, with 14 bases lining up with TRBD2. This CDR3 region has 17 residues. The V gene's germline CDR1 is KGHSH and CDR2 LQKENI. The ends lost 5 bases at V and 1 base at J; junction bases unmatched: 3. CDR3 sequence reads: CASSSGLAGVNTGELFF. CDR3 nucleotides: TGTGCCAGCTCATCGGGACTAGCGGGAGTGAACACCGGGGAGCTGTTTTTT.

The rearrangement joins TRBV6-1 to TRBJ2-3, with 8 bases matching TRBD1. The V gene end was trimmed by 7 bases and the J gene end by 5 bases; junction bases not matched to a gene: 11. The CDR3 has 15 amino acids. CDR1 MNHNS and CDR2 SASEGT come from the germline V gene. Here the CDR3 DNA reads TGTGCCAGCATCCGCAGGGGTGGACAGGGAGATACGCAGTATTTT. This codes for CASIRRGGQGDTQYF.

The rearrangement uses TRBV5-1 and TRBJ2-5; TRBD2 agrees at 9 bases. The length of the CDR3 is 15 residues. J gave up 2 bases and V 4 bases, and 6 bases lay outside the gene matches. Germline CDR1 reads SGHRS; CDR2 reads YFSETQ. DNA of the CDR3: TGCGCCAGCAGCGACGCCAGCGGGGGGCAAGAGACCCAGTACTTC. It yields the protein CASSDASGGQETQYF.

CDR3 residues: CASSLSAAGGSDGQFF. The CDR3 coding sequence is TGTGCCAGCAGTTTATCGGCGGCAGGTGGATCGGACGGGCAGTTCTTC. The chain has TRBV28 and TRBJ2-1, with D unresolved. This CDR3 contains 16 residues. Germline CDR1 and CDR2: MDHEN and SYDVKM. V gave up 1 base and J gave up 12 bases, with 22 bases separating them.

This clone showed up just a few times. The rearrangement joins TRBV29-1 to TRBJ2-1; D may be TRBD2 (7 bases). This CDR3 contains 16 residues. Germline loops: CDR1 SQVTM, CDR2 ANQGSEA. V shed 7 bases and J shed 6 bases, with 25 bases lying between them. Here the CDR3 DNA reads TGCAGCGCCGGGGAGGGGGGAAAGGTAGTTGGCAATGAGCAGTTCTTC. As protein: CSAGEGGKVVGNEQFF.

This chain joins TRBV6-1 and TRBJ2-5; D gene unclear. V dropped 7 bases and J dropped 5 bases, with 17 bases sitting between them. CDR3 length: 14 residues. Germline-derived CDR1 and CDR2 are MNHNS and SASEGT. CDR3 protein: CASTRATPRETQYF. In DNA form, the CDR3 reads TGTGCCAGCACACGGGCCACCCCCCGGGAGACCCAGTACTTC.

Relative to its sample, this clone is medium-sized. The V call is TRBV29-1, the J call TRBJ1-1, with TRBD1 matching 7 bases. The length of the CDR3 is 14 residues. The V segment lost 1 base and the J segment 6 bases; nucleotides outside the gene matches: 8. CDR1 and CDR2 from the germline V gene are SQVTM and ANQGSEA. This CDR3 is CSVEGAGGTSEAFF. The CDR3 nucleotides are TGCAGCGTTGAAGGGGCAGGGGGAACGTCTGAAGCTTTCTTT.

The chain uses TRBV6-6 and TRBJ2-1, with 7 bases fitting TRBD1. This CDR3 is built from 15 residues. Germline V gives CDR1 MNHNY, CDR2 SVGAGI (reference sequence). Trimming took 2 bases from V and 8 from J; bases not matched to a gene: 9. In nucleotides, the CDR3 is TGTGCCAGCAGTTACGTGACAGGGCAATTGGATGAGCAGTTCTTC. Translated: CASSYVTGQLDEQFF.

The CDR3 reads CASGQGSNTEAFF. CDR3 sequence (DNA): TGTGCCAGCGGACAGGGCTCGAACACTGAAGCTTTCTTT. The V and J genes are TRBV19 and TRBJ1-1; TRBD1 matches 8 bases. The trim removed 9 bases at V and 1 base at J, leaving 4 bases unmatched. The CDR3 spans 13 residues. Germline CDR1 is LNHDA and CDR2 is SQIVND (reference sequence).

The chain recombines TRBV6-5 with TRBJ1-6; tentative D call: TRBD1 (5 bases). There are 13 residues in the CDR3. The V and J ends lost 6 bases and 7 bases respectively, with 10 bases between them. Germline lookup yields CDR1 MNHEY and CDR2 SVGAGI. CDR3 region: CASRRGDNSPLHF. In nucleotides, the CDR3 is TGTGCCAGCAGAAGAGGGGACAATTCACCCCTCCACTTT.

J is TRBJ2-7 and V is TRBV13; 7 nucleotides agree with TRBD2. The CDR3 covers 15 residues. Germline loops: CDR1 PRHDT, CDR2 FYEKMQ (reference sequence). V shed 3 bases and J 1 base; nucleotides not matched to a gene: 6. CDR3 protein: CASSFGGEGSYEQYF. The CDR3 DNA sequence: TGTGCCAGCAGCTTCGGCGGGGAGGGTTCCTACGAGCAGTACTTC.

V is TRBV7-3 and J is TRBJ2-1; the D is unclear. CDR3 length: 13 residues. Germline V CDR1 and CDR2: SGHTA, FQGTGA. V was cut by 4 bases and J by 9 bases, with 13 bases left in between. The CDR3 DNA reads TGTGCCAGCAGCTCCGGACCTGAGAGTGAGCAGTTCTTC. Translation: CASSSGPESEQFF.

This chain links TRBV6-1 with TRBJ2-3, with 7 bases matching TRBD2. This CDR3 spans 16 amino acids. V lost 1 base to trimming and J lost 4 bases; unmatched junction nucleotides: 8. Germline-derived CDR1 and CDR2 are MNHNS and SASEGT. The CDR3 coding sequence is TGTGCCAGCAGTGAAGGGGCGGGAGAGTGGGCAGATACGCAGTATTTT. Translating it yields CASSEGAGEWADTQYF.

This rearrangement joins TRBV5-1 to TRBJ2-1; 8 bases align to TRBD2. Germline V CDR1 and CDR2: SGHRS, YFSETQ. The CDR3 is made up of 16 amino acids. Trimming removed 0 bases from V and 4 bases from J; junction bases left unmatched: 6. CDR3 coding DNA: TGCGCCAGCAGCTTGGCCGGGGCTAGCGGGTACAATGAGCAGTTCTTC. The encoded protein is CASSLAGASGYNEQFF.

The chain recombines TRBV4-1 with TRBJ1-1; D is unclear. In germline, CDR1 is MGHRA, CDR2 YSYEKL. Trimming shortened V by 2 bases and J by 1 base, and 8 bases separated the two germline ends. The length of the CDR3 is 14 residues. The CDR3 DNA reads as TGCGCCAGCAGCCAAAGGGCCCGGAACACTGAAGCTTTCTTT. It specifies CASSQRARNTEAFF.

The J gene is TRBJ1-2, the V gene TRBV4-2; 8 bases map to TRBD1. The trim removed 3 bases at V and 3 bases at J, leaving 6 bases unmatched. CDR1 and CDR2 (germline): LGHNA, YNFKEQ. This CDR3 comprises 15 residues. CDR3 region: CASSHRQGADYGYTF. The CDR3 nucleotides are TGTGCCAGCAGCCACAGGCAGGGGGCAGACTATGGCTACACCTTC.

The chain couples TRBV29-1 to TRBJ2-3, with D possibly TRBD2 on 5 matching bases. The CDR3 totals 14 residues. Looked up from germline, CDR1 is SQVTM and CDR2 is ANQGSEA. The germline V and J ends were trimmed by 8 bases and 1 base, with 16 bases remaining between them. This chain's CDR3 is CSSARAGGTDTQYF. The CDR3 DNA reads TGCAGCTCGGCTAGGGCGGGCGGCACAGATACGCAGTATTTT.

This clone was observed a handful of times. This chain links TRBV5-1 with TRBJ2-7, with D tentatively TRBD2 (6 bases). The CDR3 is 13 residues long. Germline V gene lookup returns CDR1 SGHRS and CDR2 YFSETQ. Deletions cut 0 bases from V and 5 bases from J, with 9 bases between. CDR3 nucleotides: TGCGCCAGCAGCTTGGTTAGCGGCGACGAGCAGTACTTC. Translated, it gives CASSLVSGDEQYF.

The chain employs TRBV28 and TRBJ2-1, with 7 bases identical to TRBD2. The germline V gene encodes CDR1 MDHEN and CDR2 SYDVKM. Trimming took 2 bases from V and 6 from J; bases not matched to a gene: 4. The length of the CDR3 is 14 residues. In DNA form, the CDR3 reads TGTGCCAGCAGTTTAATGGGGGAGGGCAATGAGCAGTTCTTC. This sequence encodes CASSLMGEGNEQFF. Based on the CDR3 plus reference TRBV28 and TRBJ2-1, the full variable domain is DVKVTQSSRYLVKRTGEKVFLECVQDMDHENMFWYRQDPGLGLRLIYFSYDVKMKEKGDIPEGYSVSREKKERFSLILESASTNQTSMYLCASSLMGEGNEQFFGPGTRLTVL.

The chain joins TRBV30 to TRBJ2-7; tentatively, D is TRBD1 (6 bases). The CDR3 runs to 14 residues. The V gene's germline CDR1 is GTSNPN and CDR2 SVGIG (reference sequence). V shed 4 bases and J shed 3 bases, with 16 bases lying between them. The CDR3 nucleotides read TGTGCCTGGAACCAACAGGGCAAGATCTACGAGCAGTACTTC. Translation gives CAWNQQGKIYEQYF.

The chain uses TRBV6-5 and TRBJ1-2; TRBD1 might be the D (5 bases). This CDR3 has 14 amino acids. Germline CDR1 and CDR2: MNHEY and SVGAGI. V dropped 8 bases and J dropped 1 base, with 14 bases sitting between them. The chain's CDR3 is CASARQGFNYGYTF. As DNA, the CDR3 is TGTGCCAGCGCTAGGCAGGGATTTAACTATGGCTACACCTTC.